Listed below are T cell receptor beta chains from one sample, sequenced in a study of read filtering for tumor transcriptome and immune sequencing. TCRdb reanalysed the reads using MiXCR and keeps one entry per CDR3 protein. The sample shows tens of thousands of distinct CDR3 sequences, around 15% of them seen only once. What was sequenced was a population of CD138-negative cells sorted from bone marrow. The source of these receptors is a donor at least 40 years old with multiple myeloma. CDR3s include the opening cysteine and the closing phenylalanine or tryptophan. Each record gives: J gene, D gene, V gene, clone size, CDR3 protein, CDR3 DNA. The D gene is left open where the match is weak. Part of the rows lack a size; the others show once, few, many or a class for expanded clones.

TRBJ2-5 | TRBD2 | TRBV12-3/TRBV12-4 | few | CASSFAVAGQETQYF | TGTGCCAGCAGTTTCGCTGTAGCGGGGCAAGAGACCCAGTACTTC
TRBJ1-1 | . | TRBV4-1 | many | CASSQDRVNTEAFF | TGCGCCAGCAGCCAAGACAGGGTCAACACTGAAGCTTTCTTT
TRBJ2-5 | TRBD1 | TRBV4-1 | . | CASSQEHRGETQYF | TGCGCCAGCAGCCAAGAGCACAGGGGAGAGACCCAGTACTTC
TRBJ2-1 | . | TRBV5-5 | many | CASSLAYNEQFF | TGTGCCAGCAGCTTGGCCTACAATGAGCAGTTCTTC
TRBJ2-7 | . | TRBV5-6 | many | CASSLGSTYEQYF | TGTGCCAGCAGCTTGGGCAGCACCTACGAGCAGTACTTC
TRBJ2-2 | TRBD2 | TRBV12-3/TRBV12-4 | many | CASSPWGGNTGELFF | TGTGCCAGCAGTCCCTGGGGGGGGAACACCGGGGAGCTGTTTTTT
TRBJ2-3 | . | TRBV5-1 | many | CASSLWGGTDTQYF | TGCGCCAGCAGCTTGTGGGGGGGCACAGATACGCAGTATTTT
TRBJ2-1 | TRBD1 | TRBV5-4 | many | CASSIQGAGGNEQFF | TGTGCCAGCAGCATACAGGGGGCTGGCGGGAATGAGCAGTTCTTC
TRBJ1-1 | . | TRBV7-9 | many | CASSLETGITEAFF | TGTGCCAGCAGCTTAGAAACAGGGATCACTGAAGCTTTCTTT
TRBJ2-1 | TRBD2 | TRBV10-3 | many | CAQQPSGRNNEQFF | TGTGCCCAACAGCCTAGCGGGAGGAACAATGAGCAGTTCTTC
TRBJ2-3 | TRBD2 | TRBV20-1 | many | CSATSSGRTSTDTQYF | TGCAGTGCTACGAGTAGCGGGAGAACTAGCACAGATACGCAGTATTTT
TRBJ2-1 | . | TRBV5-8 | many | CASSLYPLNEQFF | TGTGCCAGCAGCTTGTATCCCCTCAATGAGCAGTTCTTC
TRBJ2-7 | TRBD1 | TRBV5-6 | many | CASSLYGQGFQEQYF | TGTGCCAGCAGCTTGTACGGACAGGGATTCCAGGAGCAGTACTTC
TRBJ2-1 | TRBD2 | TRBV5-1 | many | CASSGGLAGVNNEQFF | TGCGCCAGCAGCGGGGGACTAGCGGGAGTCAACAATGAGCAGTTCTTC
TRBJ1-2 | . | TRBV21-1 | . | CATDRVYYGYTF | TGTGCCACCGACAGGGTGTACTATGGCTACACCTTC
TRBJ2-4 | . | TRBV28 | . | CASSYEGLKDIQYF | TGTGCCAGCAGTTATGAAGGGTTGAAGGACATTCAGTACTTC
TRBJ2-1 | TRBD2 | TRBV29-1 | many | CSVDGLAGVQFF | TGCAGCGTTGATGGGCTAGCGGGGGTCCAGTTCTTC
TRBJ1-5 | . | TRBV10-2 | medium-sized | CASSESPGNSNQPQHF | TGCGCCAGCAGTGAGTCGCCGGGGAATAGCAATCAGCCCCAGCATTTT
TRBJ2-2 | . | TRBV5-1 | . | CASSFQGTNTGELFF | TGTGCCAGCAGCTTCCAAGGGACGAACACCGGGGAGCTGTTTTTT
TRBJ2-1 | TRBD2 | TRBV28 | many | CASSLNRGGSNEQFF | TGTGCCAGCAGTTTAAATAGAGGCGGGAGCAATGAGCAGTTCTTC
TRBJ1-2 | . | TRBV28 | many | CASSSTGLLNYGYTF | TGTGCCAGCAGTTCCACCGGACTCTTAAACTATGGCTACACCTTC
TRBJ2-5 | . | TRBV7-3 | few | CASSLKPDPSRIFGETQYF | TGTGCCAGCAGCTTAAAGCCGGACCCGAGCCGCATCTTTGGTGAGACCCAGTACTTC
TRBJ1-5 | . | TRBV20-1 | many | CSASTGGGNQPQHF | TGCAGTGCTAGTACGGGCGGAGGCAATCAGCCCCAGCATTTT
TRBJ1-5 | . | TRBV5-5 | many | CASSLVGGNQPQHF | TGTGCCAGCAGCTTGGTAGGCGGCAATCAGCCCCAGCATTTT
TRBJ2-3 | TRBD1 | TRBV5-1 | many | CASSDVTGGTDTQYF | TGCGCCAGCAGCGACGTGACAGGGGGCACAGATACGCAGTATTTT
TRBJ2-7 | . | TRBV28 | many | CASSSGVHEQYF | TGTGCCAGCAGTTCAGGGGTCCACGAGCAGTACTTC
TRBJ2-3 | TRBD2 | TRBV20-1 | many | CSATLAGEGGTQYF | TGCAGTGCTACCCTAGCGGGAGAAGGTGGTACGCAGTATTTT
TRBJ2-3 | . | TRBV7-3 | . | CASSSDYTDTQYF | TGTGCCAGCAGCTCTGACTACACAGATACGCAGTATTTT